This T cell receptor beta chain stems from a study of blood T cell repertoires in COVID-19. Study overall: Samples representing acute and convalescent COVID-19 were sourced from the United States, Italy and Spain. PBMCs, B-cell-depleted T cells, or T cells were the source of the cDNA or gDNA that made up the material.

Under the authors' procedure: Estimation of nucleated cell counts relied on the amplification of reference gene primers. The assay was immunoSEQ multiplex PCR, and TCRdb's table has in-frame clones only and misses some. The DNA gave D and trimming, while V, J and clone size come from that table. Among 60,000 to 80,000 clones, 70% to 90% were seen once, and the ten largest hold approximately 25%. Sequencing input: peripheral blood. This TCR derives from a man aged 45-60 years with acute or convalescent COVID-19.

The DNA for the CDR3 is TGTGCCAGCAGTCCGAGATTCCAAGAGACCCAGTACTTC. The encoded protein is CASSPRFQETQYF. The chain is built from TRBV6-5 and TRBJ2-5; no firm D call. This CDR3 is 13 amino acids long. The germline V gene encodes CDR1 MNHEY and CDR2 SVGAGI. With 5 bases removed from V and 1 base from J, the gap between germline ends came to 8 bases.